Included here is one T cell receptor (beta chain) sequence, with context. Its antigen is unidentified. Germline V gene sequence: CDR1 DFQATT, CDR2 SNEGSKA (reference sequence). The CDR3 runs 13 residues. With 2 bases removed from V and 0 bases from J, the gap between germline ends came to 7 bases. This entry belongs to a study of T cell repertoires in cytomegalovirus infection. Study-level background: Public TCR beta signatures were indicative of both CMV infection and a matching HLA type. Study-level results: Cumulative public TCR beta family frequency identified CMV carriers with the relevant HLA.

Each CDR3 protein gets one entry after TCRdb re-called the reads with MiXCR. The data show about 470,000 distinct CDR3 sequences, roughly 43% seen once. Sequencing was performed on cultured PBMCs, taken from culture after CMV antigen stimulation. The clonotype originates from a human donor in good health (CMV status not recorded). Some clones in this sample may be carry-over from other donors' samples. This rearrangement joins TRBV20-1 to TRBJ1-1; no clear D gene. The CDR3 bases are TGCAGTGCTAGAAAAGGACTGAACACTGAAGCTTTCTTT. It translates to CSARKGLNTEAFF.